The 10 T cell receptor beta chains below come from one sample, sequenced in a study of T cells after yellow fever vaccination. TCRdb analysed the 5' RACE reads with MiXCR anew, one entry per CDR3 protein. Of some 350,000 distinct CDR3 sequences detected, 9.5% to 13% appear once; the ten largest clones hold around 19%. Sequencing used PBMCs, obtained on the day of the first yellow fever vaccination. The receptors shown here come from a man aged 18 to 30 who received the YFV17D yellow fever vaccine.

The chain employs TRBV7-2 and TRBJ2-3, with D possibly being TRBD2 (7 bases). The CDR3 sequence is 15 residues long. V lost 8 bases and J lost 4, with 19 bases in between. Germline V gene data show CDR1 as SGHTA and CDR2 as FQGNSA. CDR3 DNA: TGTGCCAGCGGGGGGGGCGGGGCCGGCGCAGATACGCAGTATTTT. This sequence encodes CASGGGGAGADTQYF.

This clonotype came up a few times. The DNA for the CDR3 is TGCAGTGCTAGAGGACTAGCGGGGGGGAAAGGGGACATTCAGTACTTC. Its protein is CSARGLAGGKGDIQYF. The chain joins TRBV20-1 to TRBJ2-4, with TRBD2 matching 14 bases. The CDR3 spans 16 residues. Germline-derived CDR1 and CDR2 are DFQATT and SNEGSKA (reference sequence). With V trimmed by 1 base and J by 8 bases, 7 bases remained unmatched.

This CDR3 is CASSFGPGGQYF. CDR3 DNA: TGTGCCAGCAGTTTCGGCCCGGGGGGGCAGTACTTC. The chain recombines TRBV28 with TRBJ2-7; 7 positions match TRBD2. The length of the CDR3 is 12 residues. Trimming cost V 3 bases and J 9 bases; bases outside gene matches: 5. Germline V gives CDR1 MDHEN, CDR2 SYDVKM.

This clonotype was found a few times. The chain combines TRBV6-6 with TRBJ1-5; maybe TRBD1 (6 bases). There are 13 residues in the CDR3. Trimming left V 8 bases short and J 6 bases short, with 14 bases between. Germline V CDR1 and CDR2: MNHNY, SVGAGI (reference sequence). CDR3 loop: CASSPGAGQPQHF. The CDR3 DNA reads as TGTGCCAGCTCACCAGGGGCGGGTCAGCCCCAGCATTTT.

This clonotype was observed a handful of times. The V and J genes are TRBV19 and TRBJ1-5; D remains unclear. The length of the CDR3 is 15 residues. V shed 6 bases and J shed 4 bases, with 16 bases lying between them. Germline-derived CDR1 and CDR2 are LNHDA and SQIVND (reference sequence). The CDR3 region is CASRNYRAPNQPQHF. The CDR3 DNA follows: TGTGCCAGTAGGAACTATCGGGCCCCAAATCAGCCCCAGCATTTT.

The sample holds a few counts of this clonotype. The V and J genes are TRBV5-1 and TRBJ2-2, with TRBD1 matching 9 bases. CDR1 and CDR2 from the germline V gene are SGHRS and YFSETQ. J lost 5 bases, V lost 1 base, and 3 bases had no gene match. CDR3 size: 15 residues. CDR3 nucleotides: TGCGCCAGCAGCTTGATCGGACAGGGGACCGGGGAGCTGTTTTTT. This gives the protein CASSLIGQGTGELFF.

This clonotype was found a few times. The CDR3 coding sequence is TGTGCCAGTAGTCCGCGTGAGACAACCTGGTCCTACAATGAGCAGTTCTTC. Amino acids: CASSPRETTWSYNEQFF. The rearrangement uses TRBV19 and TRBJ2-1; no clear D gene. The CDR3 sequence is 17 residues long. The V gene lost 5 bases and the J gene lost 1 base, with 18 bases spanning the gap. The germline V gene encodes CDR1 LNHDA and CDR2 SQIVND (reference sequence).

The rearrangement links TRBV6-2 or TRBV6-3 to TRBJ2-5; D gene uncertain. The CDR3 runs to 14 residues. V gave up 2 bases and J gave up 5 bases, with 12 bases separating them. Germline lookup yields CDR1 MNHEY and CDR2 SVGEGT. CDR3 nucleotide sequence: TGTGCCAGCAGTTACGGATTAGCCGCGGAGACCCAGTACTTC. The encoded protein is CASSYGLAAETQYF.

This chain joins TRBV4-3 and TRBJ2-6; D is undetermined. The CDR3 extends over 18 amino acids. V was pared by 0 bases and J by 0 bases, with 12 bases between. CDR1 and CDR2 (germline): LGHNA, YSLEER. The CDR3 protein is CASSQDSGSYSGANVLTF. CDR3 coding DNA: TGCGCCAGCAGCCAAGATTCAGGCAGCTACTCTGGGGCCAACGTCCTGACTTTC.

The gene calls are TRBV7-6 and TRBJ2-1; D gene ambiguous. This CDR3 is 16 amino acids long. Germline CDR1 is SGHVS and CDR2 is FNYEAQ. Deletions cut 1 base from V and 2 bases from J, with 12 bases between. CDR3 loop: CASSLERRRAYNEQFF. In nucleotides, the CDR3 is TGTGCCAGCAGCTTAGAAAGGCGTCGCGCCTACAATGAGCAGTTCTTC.